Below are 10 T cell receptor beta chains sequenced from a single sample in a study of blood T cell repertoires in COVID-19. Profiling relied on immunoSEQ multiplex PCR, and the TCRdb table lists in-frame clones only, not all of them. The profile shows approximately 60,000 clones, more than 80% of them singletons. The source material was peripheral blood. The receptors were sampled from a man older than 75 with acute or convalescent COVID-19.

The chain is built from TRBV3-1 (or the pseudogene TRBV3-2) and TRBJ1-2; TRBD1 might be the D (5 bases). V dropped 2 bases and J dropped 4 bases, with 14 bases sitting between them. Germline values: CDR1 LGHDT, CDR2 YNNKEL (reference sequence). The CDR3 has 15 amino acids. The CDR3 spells CASSQRGGASYGYTF. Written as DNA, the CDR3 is TGTGCCAGCAGCCAAAGGGGAGGGGCGAGCTATGGCTACACCTTC.

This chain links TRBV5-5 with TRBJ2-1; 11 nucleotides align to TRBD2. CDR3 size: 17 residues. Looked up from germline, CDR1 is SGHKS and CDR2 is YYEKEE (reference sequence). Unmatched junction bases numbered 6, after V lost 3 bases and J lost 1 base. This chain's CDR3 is CASSSVGTSGSYNEQFF. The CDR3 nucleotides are TGTGCCAGCAGCTCGGTCGGGACTAGCGGTTCCTACAATGAGCAGTTCTTC.

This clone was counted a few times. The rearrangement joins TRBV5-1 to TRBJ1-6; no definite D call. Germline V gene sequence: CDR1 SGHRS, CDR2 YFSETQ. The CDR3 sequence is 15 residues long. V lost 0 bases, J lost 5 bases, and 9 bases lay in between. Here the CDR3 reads CASSLAGNNNSPLHF. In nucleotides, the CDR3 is TGCGCCAGCAGCTTGGCCGGGAACAATAATTCACCCCTCCACTTT.

For the CDR3, the DNA is TGTGCCAGGACACCGAACACTGAAGCTTTCTTT. This gives the protein CARTPNTEAFF. The chain joins TRBV3-1 (or the pseudogene TRBV3-2) to TRBJ1-1; D is unclear. Deletions cut 9 bases from V and 1 base from J, with 6 bases between. Germline V gene lookup returns CDR1 LGHDT and CDR2 YNNKEL (reference sequence). The CDR3 is made up of 11 amino acids.

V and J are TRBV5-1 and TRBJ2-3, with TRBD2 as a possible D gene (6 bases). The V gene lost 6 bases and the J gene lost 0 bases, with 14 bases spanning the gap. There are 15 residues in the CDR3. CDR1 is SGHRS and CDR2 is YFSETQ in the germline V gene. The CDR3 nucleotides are TGCGCCAGCATCGAGGGAGGCAGTAGCACAGATACGCAGTATTTT. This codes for CASIEGGSSTDTQYF.

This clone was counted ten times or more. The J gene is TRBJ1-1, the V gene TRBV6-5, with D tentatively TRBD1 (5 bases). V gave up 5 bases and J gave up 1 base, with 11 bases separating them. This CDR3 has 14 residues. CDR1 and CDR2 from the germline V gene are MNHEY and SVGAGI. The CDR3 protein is CASSRQTSNTEAFF. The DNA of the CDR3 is TGTGCCAGCAGTCGACAGACTTCGAACACTGAAGCTTTCTTT.

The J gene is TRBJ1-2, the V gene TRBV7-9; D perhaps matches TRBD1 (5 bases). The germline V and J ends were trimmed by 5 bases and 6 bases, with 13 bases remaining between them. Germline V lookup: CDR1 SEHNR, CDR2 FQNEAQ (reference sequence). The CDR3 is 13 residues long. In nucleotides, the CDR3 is TGTGCCAGCAGCGCATCAGGGCCGGATGGCTACACCTTC. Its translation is CASSASGPDGYTF.

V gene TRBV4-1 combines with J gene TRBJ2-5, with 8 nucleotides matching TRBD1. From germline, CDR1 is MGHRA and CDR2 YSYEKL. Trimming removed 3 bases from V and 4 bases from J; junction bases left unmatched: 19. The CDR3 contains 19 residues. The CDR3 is CASSHRLRAGGSGRETQYF. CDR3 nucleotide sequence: TGCGCCAGCAGCCACCGCCTCAGGGCAGGGGGCTCGGGAAGAGAGACCCAGTACTTC.

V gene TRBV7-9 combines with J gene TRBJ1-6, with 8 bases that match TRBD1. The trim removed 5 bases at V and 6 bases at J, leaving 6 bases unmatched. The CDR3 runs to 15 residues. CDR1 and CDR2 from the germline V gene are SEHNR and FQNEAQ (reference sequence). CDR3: CASSTRTGSNSPLHF. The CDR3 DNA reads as TGTGCCAGCAGCACTCGGACAGGGAGTAATTCACCCCTCCACTTT.

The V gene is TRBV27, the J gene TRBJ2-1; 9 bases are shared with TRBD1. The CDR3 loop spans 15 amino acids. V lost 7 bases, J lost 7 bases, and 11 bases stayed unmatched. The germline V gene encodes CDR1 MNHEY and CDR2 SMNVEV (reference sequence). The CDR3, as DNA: TGTGCCAGCACCTTATGGGGGACAGGGCAAAATGAGCAGTTCTTC. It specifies CASTLWGTGQNEQFF.